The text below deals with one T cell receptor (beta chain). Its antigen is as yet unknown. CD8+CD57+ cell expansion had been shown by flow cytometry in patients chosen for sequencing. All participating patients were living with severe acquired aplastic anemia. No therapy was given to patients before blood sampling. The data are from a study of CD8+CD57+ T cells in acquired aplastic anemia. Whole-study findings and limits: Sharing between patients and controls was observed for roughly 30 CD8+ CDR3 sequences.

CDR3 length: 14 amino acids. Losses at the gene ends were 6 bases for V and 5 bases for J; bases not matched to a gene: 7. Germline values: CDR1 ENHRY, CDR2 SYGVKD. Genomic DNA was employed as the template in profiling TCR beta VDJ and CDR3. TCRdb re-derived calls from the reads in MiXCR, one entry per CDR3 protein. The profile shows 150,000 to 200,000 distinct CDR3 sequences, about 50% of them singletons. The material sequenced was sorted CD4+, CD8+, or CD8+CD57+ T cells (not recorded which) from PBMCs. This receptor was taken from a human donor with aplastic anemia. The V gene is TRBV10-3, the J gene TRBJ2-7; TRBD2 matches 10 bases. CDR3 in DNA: TGTGCCATCAGCCTAGCGGGGGATCTGGACGAGCAGTACTTC. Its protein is CAISLAGDLDEQYF.